These 31 T cell receptor beta chains came from one sample sequenced in a study of blood T cell repertoires in COVID-19. The method was immunoSEQ multiplex PCR; TCRdb's version includes in-frame clones alone and lacks a portion of them. This sample has hundreds of thousands of clones, with around 91% found just once. The specimen was peripheral blood. These receptors all stem from a woman aged 18-29 years who had recovered from COVID-19.

This clone was observed once. The rearrangement uses TRBV10-1 and TRBJ2-3; maybe TRBD2 (6 bases). The CDR3 spans 15 residues. CDR1 and CDR2 (germline): WNHNN, SYGVQD (reference sequence). V dropped 3 bases and J dropped 3 bases, with 13 bases sitting between them. CDR3 coding DNA: TGCGCCAGCAGTGATGGCGGGATTGGGACAGATACGCAGTATTTT. The encoded protein is CASSDGGIGTDTQYF.

The CDR3 DNA reads as TGTGCCACCAGCACAGACAGGGGGCACGGCTACACCTTC. It translates to CATSTDRGHGYTF. The chain uses TRBV15 and TRBJ1-2; the match to TRBD1 covers 10 bases. The junction had 4 bases not matched to a gene; V was cut back by 4 bases and J by 8 bases. The CDR3 extends over 13 amino acids. Germline V gives CDR1 LNHNV, CDR2 YYDKDF (reference sequence).

V is TRBV4-3 and J is TRBJ2-5; D is unclear. CDR1 LGHNA and CDR2 YSLEER come from the germline V gene. The CDR3 is made up of 14 amino acids. Trimming removed 4 bases at V and 5 bases at J, with 14 bases between. The CDR3 nucleotides are TGCGCCAGCAGCCGAGGTCTCGAGGCGGAGACCCAGTACTTC. Protein: CASSRGLEAETQYF.

V gene TRBV29-1 combines with J gene TRBJ1-2, with TRBD1 matching 10 bases. This CDR3 has 16 residues. With 6 bases clipped from V and 2 bases from J, the junction kept 12 bases outside the gene matches. Germline CDR1 reads SQVTM; CDR2 reads ANQGSEA. The CDR3 sequence: CSVDRDRGPENYGYTF. The CDR3 DNA reads TGCAGCGTCGACCGGGACAGGGGCCCCGAAAACTATGGCTACACCTTC.

The rearrangement links TRBV19 to TRBJ2-5, with D possibly matching TRBD2 (6 bases). The germline V gene has CDR1 LNHDA and CDR2 SQIVND (reference sequence). This CDR3 has 15 residues. V was trimmed by 2 bases and J by 8 bases, leaving 18 bases between them. In DNA form, the CDR3 reads TGTGCCAGTAGTATATATGGCGGGAAGATCGAAACCCAGTACTTC. This gives the protein CASSIYGGKIETQYF.

DNA of the CDR3: TGTGCCAGCGGACATGGAAAATTCTACGAGCAGTACGTC. This sequence encodes CASGHGKFYEQYV. The genes are TRBV6-5 and TRBJ2-7; D is possibly TRBD1 (5 bases). V was trimmed by 8 bases and J by 3 bases, leaving 14 bases between them. This CDR3 has 13 amino acids. Per the germline V gene, CDR1 is MNHEY and CDR2 is SVGAGI.

The rearrangement links TRBV11-3 to TRBJ2-5; tentative D call: TRBD1 (5 bases). Trimming shortened V by 5 bases and J by 2 bases, and 15 bases separated the two germline ends. The V gene's germline CDR1 is SGHNT and CDR2 YENEEA. The CDR3 is 15 residues long. The DNA for the CDR3 is TGTGCCAGCAGCCCCAAACTCCGACAGCAAGAGACCCAGTACTTC. This encodes CASSPKLRQQETQYF.

This chain uses TRBV3-1 (or the pseudogene TRBV3-2) with TRBJ2-3; a weak D match, TRBD2 (6 bases). This CDR3 has 15 amino acids. V was clipped by 1 base and J by 2 bases, with 10 bases between them. CDR1 and CDR2 (germline): LGHDT, YNNKEL (reference sequence). The chain's CDR3 is CASSQGSGVTDTQYF. The CDR3 DNA reads TGTGCCAGCAGCCAAGGGTCGGGAGTCACAGATACGCAGTATTTT.

The chain links TRBV20-1 to TRBJ2-3; D unresolved. Trimming pared 3 bases from V and 2 bases from J, leaving 9 bases between. In germline, CDR1 is DFQATT, CDR2 SNEGSKA (reference sequence). The CDR3 loop spans 13 amino acids. CDR3 region: CSASNANTDTQYF. CDR3 in DNA: TGCAGTGCTAGTAACGCGAACACAGATACGCAGTATTTT.

The rearrangement joins TRBV10-3 to TRBJ2-1, with TRBD1 matching 11 bases. Germline trimming cut 6 bases from V and 6 bases from J; bases unmatched to any gene: 16. This CDR3 is 18 amino acids long. In germline, CDR1 is ENHRY, CDR2 SYGVKD. The CDR3 region is CAISIRRNRDRGINEQFF. As DNA, the CDR3 is TGTGCCATCAGCATTAGAAGAAACCGGGACAGGGGGATCAATGAGCAGTTCTTC.

This clone was counted only a few times. The chain links TRBV11-3 to TRBJ2-7; D remains unclear. There are 13 residues in the CDR3. V gave up 1 base and J gave up 7 bases, with 11 bases separating them. CDR1 and CDR2 (germline): SGHNT, YENEEA. The CDR3 nucleotides read TGTGCCAGCAGCTTAGCGGTAGCCCGAGAGCAGTACGTC. Protein sequence: CASSLAVAREQYV.

This chain links TRBV9 with TRBJ2-1; weak D call: TRBD1 (5 bases). The CDR3 totals 15 residues. In germline, CDR1 is SGDLS, CDR2 YYNGEE. Trimming removed 0 bases from V and 2 bases from J, with 9 bases in between. The CDR3 loop is CASSVEGATYNEQFF. As DNA, the CDR3 is TGTGCCAGCAGCGTAGAAGGGGCAACCTACAATGAGCAGTTCTTC.

The chain combines TRBV6-2 or TRBV6-3 with TRBJ2-4; 7 bases match TRBD2. Germline V lookup: CDR1 MNHEY, CDR2 SVGEGT. Trimming took 4 bases from V and 6 from J; bases not matched to a gene: 6. This CDR3 is built from 14 residues. The DNA for the CDR3 is TGTGCCAGCAGTTTCCCGGGGGGACCAAACATTCAGTACTTC. Residues: CASSFPGGPNIQYF.

The chain combines TRBV6-2 or TRBV6-3 with TRBJ2-2; 7 bases are a match to TRBD2. V trimming: 5 bases; J trimming: 6 bases; junction bases outside the gene matches: 12. CDR1 is MNHEY and CDR2 is SVGEGT in the germline V gene. This CDR3 is built from 16 residues. The chain's CDR3 is CASSARGLTSSGELFF. DNA of the CDR3: TGTGCCAGCAGTGCCCGGGGACTAACCTCATCCGGGGAGCTGTTTTTT.

On this clone itself: This specimen includes other DNA sequences encoding the same CDR3. The CDR3 region is CASSRTSGGYNEQFF. The CDR3 DNA follows: TGCGCCAGCAGCCGCACTAGCGGGGGCTACAATGAGCAGTTCTTC. The J gene is TRBJ2-1, the V gene TRBV4-3; 11 bases are a match to TRBD2. Per germline, CDR1 LGHNA and CDR2 YSLEER. J gave up 3 bases and V 4 bases, and 2 bases lay outside the gene matches. The CDR3 totals 15 residues.

The V call is TRBV7-8, the J call TRBJ1-3, with 9 positions matching TRBD1. V shed 5 bases and J 0 bases; nucleotides not matched to a gene: 8. The CDR3 extends over 17 amino acids. Germline assignment: CDR1 SGHVS and CDR2 FQNEAQ. As DNA, the CDR3 is TGTGCCAGCAGCAGTGTGACAGGGGGGTTCTCTGGAAACACCATATATTTT. Its translation: CASSSVTGGFSGNTIYF.

This chain joins TRBV5-1 and TRBJ2-5; D is possibly TRBD2 (6 bases). CDR3 length equals 14 residues. CDR1 and CDR2 (germline): SGHRS, YFSETQ. Between the trimmed V and J ends, which lost 0 bases and 3 bases, there was a span of 9 bases. The CDR3 spells CASSLGTIEETQYF. CDR3 nucleotide sequence: TGCGCCAGCAGCTTGGGGACTATTGAAGAGACCCAGTACTTC. Full variable domain (remainder filled in from reference TRBV5-1 and TRBJ2-5): KAGVTQTPRYLIKTRGQQVTLSCSPISGHRSVSWYQQTPGQGLQFLFEYFSETQRNKGNFPGRFSGRQFSNSRSEMNVSTLELGDSALYLCASSLGTIEETQYFGPGTRLLVL.

The chain is built from TRBV6-6 and TRBJ2-3, with 11 bases lining up with TRBD2. CDR1 and CDR2 (germline): MNHNY, SVGAGI (reference sequence). V was clipped by 0 bases and J by 7 bases; unmatched bases: 6. The CDR3 runs to 16 residues. The CDR3 is CASSYSRLAGGNTQYF. CDR3 nucleotide sequence: TGTGCCAGCAGTTACTCACGGCTAGCGGGGGGAAATACGCAGTATTTT.

The chain recombines TRBV7-2 with TRBJ2-7; no clear D. Germline V gives CDR1 SGHTA, CDR2 FQGNSA. The length of the CDR3 is 14 residues. V was trimmed by 1 base and J by 1 base, leaving 8 bases between them. CDR3 coding DNA: TGTGCCAGCAGCTTAGAGCTTTCTTCCTACGAGCAGTACGTC. It yields the protein CASSLELSSYEQYV.

The genes are TRBV11-3 and TRBJ2-5; D not resolved. Trimming took 2 bases from V and 5 from J, leaving 9 bases between them. CDR1 SGHNT and CDR2 YENEEA come from the germline V gene. The CDR3 runs to 13 residues. The CDR3 coding sequence is TGTGCCAGCAGCTTACGAGTTCGCGAGACCCAGTACTTC. This translates into CASSLRVRETQYF.

This chain uses TRBV6-6 with TRBJ2-7, with a possible D match to TRBD1 (5 bases). Deletions cut 2 bases from V and 2 bases from J, with 16 bases between. CDR3 size: 16 residues. Germline lookup yields CDR1 MNHNY and CDR2 SVGAGI (reference sequence). CDR3 in amino acids: CASSYAAWGGAYEQYV. The CDR3 DNA is TGTGCCAGCAGTTACGCGGCCTGGGGCGGAGCCTACGAGCAGTACGTC.

The V and J genes are TRBV7-8 and TRBJ2-2; TRBD2 might be the D (5 bases). Germline assignment: CDR1 SGHVS and CDR2 FQNEAQ. CDR3 length: 18 amino acids. V gave up 3 bases and J gave up 3 bases, with 20 bases separating them. CDR3 in amino acids: CASSFSVSTSSDTGELFF. As DNA, the CDR3 is TGTGCCAGCAGCTTTAGCGTATCCACCTCGTCCGACACCGGGGAGCTGTTTTTT.

Only one count was recorded for this clone. The chain recombines TRBV15 with TRBJ1-1, with unresolved D. From germline, CDR1 is LNHNV and CDR2 YYDKDF (reference sequence). The V gene lost 0 bases and the J gene lost 1 base, with 6 bases spanning the gap. This CDR3 comprises 14 residues. DNA of the CDR3: TGTGCCACCAGCAGAGACCGTTGGAACACTGAAGCTTTCTTT. Translating gives CATSRDRWNTEAFF.

The V call is TRBV2, the J call TRBJ2-2; D remains ambiguous. Looked up from germline, CDR1 is SNHLY and CDR2 is FYNNEI. The CDR3 is 13 amino acids. Trimming left V 5 bases short and J 4 bases short, with 8 bases between. The CDR3 region is CASSYTVTGELFF. CDR3 nucleotides: TGTGCCAGCAGTTATACAGTCACCGGGGAGCTGTTTTTT.

V gene TRBV15 combines with J gene TRBJ1-1, with D tentatively TRBD1 (5 bases). V was trimmed by 3 bases and J by 4 bases, leaving 9 bases between them. The CDR3 consists of 13 residues. Germline-derived CDR1 and CDR2 are LNHNV and YYDKDF (reference sequence). The CDR3 DNA follows: TGTGCCACCAGCAGTTGGAGGGGCACTGAAGCTTTCTTT. This gives the protein CATSSWRGTEAFF.

The chain employs TRBV4-1 and TRBJ2-3; D perhaps matches TRBD1 (5 bases). V was cut by 3 bases and J by 0 bases, with 13 bases left in between. The CDR3 extends over 16 amino acids. Germline V gene lookup returns CDR1 MGHRA and CDR2 YSYEKL. CDR3: CASSHPRQSSTDTQYF. In DNA, the CDR3 is TGCGCCAGCAGCCATCCCAGACAGAGTAGCACAGATACGCAGTATTTT.

This CDR3 is CASSLAGTGGFVSHEQYV. CDR3 nucleotide sequence: TGTGCCAGCAGCTTGGCTGGGACAGGGGGATTTGTCTCCCACGAGCAGTACGTC. V usage is TRBV5-5 and J usage is TRBJ2-7, with 11 bases identical to TRBD1. The CDR3 consists of 18 residues. The germline gives CDR1 SGHKS, CDR2 YYEKEE (reference sequence).

The V and J genes are TRBV27 and TRBJ2-3; 12 bases are shared with TRBD2. The CDR3 runs 15 residues. Losses at the gene ends were 5 bases for V and 3 bases for J; bases not matched to a gene: 3. Germline CDR1 reads MNHEY; CDR2 reads SMNVEV (reference sequence). The CDR3 loop reads CASSTSGRWTDTQYF. The CDR3 DNA reads as TGTGCCAGCAGTACTAGCGGGAGGTGGACAGATACGCAGTATTTT.

In its sample, this clone was seen once. The rearrangement links TRBV10-2 to TRBJ2-3; 10 nucleotides match TRBD1. The CDR3 has 16 amino acids. Trimming cost V 4 bases and J 1 base; bases outside gene matches: 5. Germline CDR1 is WSHSY and CDR2 is SAAADI. The CDR3 here is CASSATGTGGTDTQYF. The CDR3 DNA follows: TGCGCCAGCAGTGCCACAGGGACAGGGGGCACAGATACGCAGTATTTT.

In this sample, this clone turned up once. The chain recombines TRBV7-8 with TRBJ2-1; 7 positions match TRBD2. Germline trimming cut 5 bases from V and 4 bases from J; bases unmatched to any gene: 2. This CDR3 region has 13 residues. The germline V gene has CDR1 SGHVS and CDR2 FQNEAQ. The CDR3 sequence: CASSRDYYNEQFF. Here the CDR3 DNA reads TGTGCCAGCAGCCGGGACTATTACAATGAGCAGTTCTTC. The entire variable domain, with the rest obtained from reference TRBV7-8 and TRBJ2-1, is as follows: GAGVSQSPRYKVAKRGQDVALRCDPISGHVSLFWYQQALGQGPEFLTYFQNEAQLDKSGLPSDRFFAERPEGSVSTLKIQRTQQEDSAVYLCASSRDYYNEQFFGPGTRLTVL.

The chain has TRBV7-9 and TRBJ1-2; 7 bases match TRBD1. This CDR3 is 15 amino acids long. J lost 2 bases, V lost 1 base, and 4 bases had no gene match. Germline V CDR1 and CDR2: SEHNR, FQNEAQ (reference sequence). The CDR3 spells CASSLGGQPNYGYTF. The CDR3 coding sequence is TGTGCCAGCAGCTTAGGGGGACAGCCCAACTATGGCTACACCTTC.